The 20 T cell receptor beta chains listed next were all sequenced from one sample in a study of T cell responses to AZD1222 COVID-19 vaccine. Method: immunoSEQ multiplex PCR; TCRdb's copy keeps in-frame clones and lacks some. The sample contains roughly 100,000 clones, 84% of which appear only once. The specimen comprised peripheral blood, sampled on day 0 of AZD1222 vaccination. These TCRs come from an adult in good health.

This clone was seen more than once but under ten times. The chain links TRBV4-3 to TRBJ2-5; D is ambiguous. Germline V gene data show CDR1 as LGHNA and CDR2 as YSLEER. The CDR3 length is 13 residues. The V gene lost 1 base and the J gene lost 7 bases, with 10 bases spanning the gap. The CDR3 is CASSQGEEGTQYF. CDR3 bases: TGCGCCAGCAGCCAAGGCGAGGAAGGGACCCAGTACTTC.

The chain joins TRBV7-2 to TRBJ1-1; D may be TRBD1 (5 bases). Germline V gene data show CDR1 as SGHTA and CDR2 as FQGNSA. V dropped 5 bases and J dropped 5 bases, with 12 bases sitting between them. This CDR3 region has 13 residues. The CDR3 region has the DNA TGTGCCAGCAGCCTTCAGAGGGGAACTGAAGCTTTCTTT. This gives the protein CASSLQRGTEAFF.

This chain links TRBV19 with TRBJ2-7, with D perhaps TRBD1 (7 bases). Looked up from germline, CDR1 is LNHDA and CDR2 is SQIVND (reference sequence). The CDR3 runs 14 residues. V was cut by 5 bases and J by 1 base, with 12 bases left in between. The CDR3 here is CASSETGRSYEQYF. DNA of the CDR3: TGTGCCAGTAGTGAGACAGGGAGGTCCTACGAGCAGTACTTC.

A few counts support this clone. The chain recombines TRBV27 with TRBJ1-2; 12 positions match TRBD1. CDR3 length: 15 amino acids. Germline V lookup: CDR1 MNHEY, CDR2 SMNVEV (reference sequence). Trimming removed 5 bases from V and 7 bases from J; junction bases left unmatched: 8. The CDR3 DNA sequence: TGTGCCAGCAGTCCACTGGGACAGGGGGCGTCTGGCTACACCTTC. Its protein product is CASSPLGQGASGYTF.

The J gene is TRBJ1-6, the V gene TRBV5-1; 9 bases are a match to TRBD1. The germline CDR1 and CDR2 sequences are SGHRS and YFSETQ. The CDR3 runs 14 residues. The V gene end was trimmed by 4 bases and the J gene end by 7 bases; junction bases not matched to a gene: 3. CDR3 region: CASSRTGENSPLHF. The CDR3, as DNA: TGCGCCAGCAGCCGGACAGGGGAAAATTCACCCCTCCACTTT.

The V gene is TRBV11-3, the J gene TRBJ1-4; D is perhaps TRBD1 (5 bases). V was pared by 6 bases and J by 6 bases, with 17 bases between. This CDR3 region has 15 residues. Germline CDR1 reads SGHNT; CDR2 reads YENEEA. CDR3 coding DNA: TGTGCCAGCAGGCGTTCGGTGTCGGGGGATGAAAAACTGTTTTTT. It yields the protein CASRRSVSGDEKLFF.

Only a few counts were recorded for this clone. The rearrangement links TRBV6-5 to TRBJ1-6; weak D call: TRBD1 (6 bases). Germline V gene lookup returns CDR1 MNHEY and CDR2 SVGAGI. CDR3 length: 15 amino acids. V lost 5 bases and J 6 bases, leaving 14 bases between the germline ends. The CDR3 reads CASSLRDTPNSPLHF. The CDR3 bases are TGTGCCAGCAGTCTCCGGGACACCCCTAATTCACCCCTCCACTTT.

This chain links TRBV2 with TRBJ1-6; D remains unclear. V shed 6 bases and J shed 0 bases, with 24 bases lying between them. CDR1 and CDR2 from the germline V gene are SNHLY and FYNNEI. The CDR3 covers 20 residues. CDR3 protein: CASSLTRYGEGSSYNSPLHF. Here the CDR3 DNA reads TGTGCCAGCAGCCTCACCCGCTATGGTGAGGGAAGCTCCTATAATTCACCCCTCCACTTT.

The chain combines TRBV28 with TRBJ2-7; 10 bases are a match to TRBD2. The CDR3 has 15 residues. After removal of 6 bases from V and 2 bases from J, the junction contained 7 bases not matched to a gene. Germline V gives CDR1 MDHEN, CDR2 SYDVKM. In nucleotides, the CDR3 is TGTGCCAGCAGCTTAGCGGGAGGCGCAACCTACGAGCAGTACTTC. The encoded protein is CASSLAGGATYEQYF. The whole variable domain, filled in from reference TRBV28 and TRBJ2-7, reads DVKVTQSSRYLVKRTGEKVFLECVQDMDHENMFWYRQDPGLGLRLIYFSYDVKMKEKGDIPEGYSVSREKKERFSLILESASTNQTSMYLCASSLAGGATYEQYFGPGTRLTVT.

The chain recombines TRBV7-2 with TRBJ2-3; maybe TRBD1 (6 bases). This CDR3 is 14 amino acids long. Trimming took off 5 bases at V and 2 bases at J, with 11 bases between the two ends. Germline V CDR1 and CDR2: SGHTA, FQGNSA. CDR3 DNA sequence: TGTGCCAGCAGCACAAGGGGGTTCACAGATACGCAGTATTTT. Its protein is CASSTRGFTDTQYF.

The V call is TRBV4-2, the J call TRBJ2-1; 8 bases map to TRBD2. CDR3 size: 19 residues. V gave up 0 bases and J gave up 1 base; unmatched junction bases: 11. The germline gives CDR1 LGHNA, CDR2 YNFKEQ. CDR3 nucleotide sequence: TGTGCCAGCAGCCAAGATCCCCCTTTAGCGGGAAGATCCTACAATGAGCAGTTCTTC. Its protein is CASSQDPPLAGRSYNEQFF.

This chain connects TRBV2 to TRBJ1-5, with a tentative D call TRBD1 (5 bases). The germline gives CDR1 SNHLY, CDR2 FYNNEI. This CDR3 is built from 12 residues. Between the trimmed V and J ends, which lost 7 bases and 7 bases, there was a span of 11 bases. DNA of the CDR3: TGTGCCAGCACGGGGCCCCGACAGCCCCAGCATTTT. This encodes CASTGPRQPQHF.

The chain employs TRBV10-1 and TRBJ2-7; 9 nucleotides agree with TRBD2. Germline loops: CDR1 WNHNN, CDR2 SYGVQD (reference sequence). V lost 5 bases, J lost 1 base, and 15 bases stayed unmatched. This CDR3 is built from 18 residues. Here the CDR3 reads CASSCGRGGRHRSYEQYV. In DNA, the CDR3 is TGCGCCAGCAGTTGTGGGCGGGGGGGTCGTCATCGGTCCTACGAGCAGTACGTC.

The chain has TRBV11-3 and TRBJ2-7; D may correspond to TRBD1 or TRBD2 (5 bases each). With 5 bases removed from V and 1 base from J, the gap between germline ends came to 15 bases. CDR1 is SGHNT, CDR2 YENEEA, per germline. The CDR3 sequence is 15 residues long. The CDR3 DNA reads TGTGCCAGCAGCCAAGTCGGGACGGATTCCTACGAGCAGTACTTC. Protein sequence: CASSQVGTDSYEQYF. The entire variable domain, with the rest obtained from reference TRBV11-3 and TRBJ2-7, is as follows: EAGVVQSPRYKIIEKKQPVAFWCNPISGHNTLYWYLQNLGQGPELLIRYENEEAVDDSQLPKDRFSAERLKGVDSTLKIQPAELGDSAVYLCASSQVGTDSYEQYFGPGTRLTVT.

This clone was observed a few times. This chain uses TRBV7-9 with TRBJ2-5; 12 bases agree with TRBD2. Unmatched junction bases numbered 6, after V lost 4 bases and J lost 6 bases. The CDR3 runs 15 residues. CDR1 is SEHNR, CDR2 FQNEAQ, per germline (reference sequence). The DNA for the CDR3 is TGTGCCAGCAGCTCCTCCGGGACTAGCGGGCAGACCCAGTACTTC. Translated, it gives CASSSSGTSGQTQYF.

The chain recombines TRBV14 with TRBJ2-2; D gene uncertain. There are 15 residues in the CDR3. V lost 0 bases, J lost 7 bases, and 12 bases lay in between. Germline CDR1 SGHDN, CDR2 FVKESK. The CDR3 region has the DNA TGTGCCAGCAGCCAAGAGGTGACCGGGTTCGGGGAGCTGTTTTTT. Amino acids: CASSQEVTGFGELFF. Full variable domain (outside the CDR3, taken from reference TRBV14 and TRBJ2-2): EAGVTQFPSHSVIEKGQTVTLRCDPISGHDNLYWYRRVMGKEIKFLLHFVKESKQDESGMPNNRFLAERTGGTYSTLKVQPAELEDSGVYFCASSQEVTGFGELFFGEGSRLTVL.

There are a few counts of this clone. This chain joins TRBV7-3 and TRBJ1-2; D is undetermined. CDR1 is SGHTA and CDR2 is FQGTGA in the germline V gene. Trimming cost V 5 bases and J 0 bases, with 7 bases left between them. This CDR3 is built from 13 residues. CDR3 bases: TGTGCCAGCAGCCCAGATCCTAACTATGGCTACACCTTC. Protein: CASSPDPNYGYTF.

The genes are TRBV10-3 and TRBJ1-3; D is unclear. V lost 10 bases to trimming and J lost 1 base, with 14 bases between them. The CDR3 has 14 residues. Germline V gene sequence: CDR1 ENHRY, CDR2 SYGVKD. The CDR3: CATNADASGNTIYF. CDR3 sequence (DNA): TGTGCCACAAACGCGGATGCGTCTGGAAACACCATATATTTT.

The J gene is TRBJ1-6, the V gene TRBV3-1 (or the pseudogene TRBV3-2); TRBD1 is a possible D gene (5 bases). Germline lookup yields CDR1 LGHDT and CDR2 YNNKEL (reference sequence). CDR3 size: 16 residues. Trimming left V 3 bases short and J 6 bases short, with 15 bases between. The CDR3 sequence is CASSHDSGQTNSPLHF. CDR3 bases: TGTGCCAGCAGCCACGACAGTGGGCAGACTAATTCACCCCTCCACTTT.

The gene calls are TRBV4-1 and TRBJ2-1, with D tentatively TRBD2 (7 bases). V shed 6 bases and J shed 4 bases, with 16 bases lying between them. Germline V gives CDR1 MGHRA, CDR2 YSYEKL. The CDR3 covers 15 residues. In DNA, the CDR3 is TGCGCCAGCAGGGACTTGGGGGGGCCTTACAATGAGCAGTTCTTC. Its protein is CASRDLGGPYNEQFF.